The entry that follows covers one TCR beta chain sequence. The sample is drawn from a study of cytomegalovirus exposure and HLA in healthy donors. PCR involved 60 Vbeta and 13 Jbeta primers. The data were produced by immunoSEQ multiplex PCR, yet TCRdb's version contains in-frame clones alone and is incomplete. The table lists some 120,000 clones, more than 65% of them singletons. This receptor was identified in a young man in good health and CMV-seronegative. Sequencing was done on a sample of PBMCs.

The CDR3 DNA is TGTGCCAGCAGCTTTCGGGACAGCTCCTACGAGCAGTACTTC. Protein: CASSFRDSSYEQYF. This chain connects TRBV7-2 to TRBJ2-7; TRBD1 aligns across 7 bases. This CDR3 contains 14 residues. The V segment lost 3 bases and the J segment 0 bases; nucleotides outside the gene matches: 2. CDR1 SGHTA and CDR2 FQGNSA come from the germline V gene.